The clone carrying this TCR beta chain has more than one count but fewer than ten. Its antigen remains unidentified. V lost 0 bases and J lost 3, with 12 bases in between. The CDR3 is 14 residues long. Germline V gives CDR1 DFQATT, CDR2 SNEGSKA (reference sequence). These data belong to a study of CD8 T cells in ankylosing spondylitis. Study-wide results and limits: What appeared characteristic of ankylosing spondylitis blood was a TCR beta motif of 7 or 8 highly homologous variants. Existing reports had already noted some motif variants in reactive arthritis synovial fluid and blood. Researchers reportedly found disease-linked clones significantly enriched in matched ankylosing spondylitis synovial fluid.

TCRdb re-called the 5' RACE reads through MiXCR, storing one row per CDR3 protein. Of under 200,000 distinct CDR3 sequences listed, around 8.9% are singletons. The chain uses TRBV20-1 and TRBJ2-7; D call uncertain. The sample taken for sequencing was blood, either unsorted or a sorted T cell fraction (not recorded which). The sequence came from a female donor with ankylosing spondylitis or in good health (not recorded which). CDR3 sequence reads: CSARDWAIGYEQYF. CDR3 DNA: TGCAGTGCTAGAGACTGGGCGATAGGCTACGAGCAGTACTTC.